This entry features one T cell receptor beta chain sequence. Antigen specificity is unknown. CDR3 length: 14 residues. Germline CDR1 reads WSHSY; CDR2 reads SAAADI. The data were taken from a study of T cells expressing NK-cell markers. Overall study context: Each TCR beta repertoire originated in sorted T cells that were CD3+CD56+NKG2C+, CD3+CD56+NKG2C- or CD3+CD56-NKG2C+.

Study-wide results and caveats: Each of roughly 6 donors carried dominant NKG2C+ clonotypes accounting for about 1.0-7.0% of CD8+ T cells.

TCRdb reprocessed the 5' RACE reads and stores each CDR3 protein as one record, lacking DNA. The sample table sets out approximately 550,000 distinct CDR3 sequences. The specimen was blood T cells: a sorted CD56 or NKG2C T cell subset, CD4+ or CD8+ T cells, or bulk PBMC T cells (not recorded which). The origin of this receptor is a man aged 18 to 29 in good health. The rearrangement joins TRBV10-2 to TRBJ2-2; TCRdb returns TRBD2, unconfirmable since there is no DNA. CDR3 amino acids: CASSDGPSAGELFF.